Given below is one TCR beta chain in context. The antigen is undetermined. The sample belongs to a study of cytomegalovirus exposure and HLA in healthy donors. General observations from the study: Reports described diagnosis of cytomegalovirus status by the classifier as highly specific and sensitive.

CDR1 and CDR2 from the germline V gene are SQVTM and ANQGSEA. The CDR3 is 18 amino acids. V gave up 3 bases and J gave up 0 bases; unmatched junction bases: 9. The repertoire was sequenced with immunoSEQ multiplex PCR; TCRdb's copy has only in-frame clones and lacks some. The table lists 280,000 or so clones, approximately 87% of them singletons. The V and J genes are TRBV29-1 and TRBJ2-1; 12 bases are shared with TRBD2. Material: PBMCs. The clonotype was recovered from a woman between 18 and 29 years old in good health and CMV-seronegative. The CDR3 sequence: CSVEGLAGGFNSYNEQFF. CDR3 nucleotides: TGCAGCGTTGAGGGGCTAGCGGGAGGGTTTAACTCCTACAATGAGCAGTTCTTC.